Following are 21 T cell receptor beta chains from one sample sequenced in a study of shared clonotypes between healthy human individuals. CD45RO-negative, CCR7-positively selected cells formed the naive CD8 fraction, excluding terminally differentiated effector memory CD45RA+ cells. Profiled with immunoSEQ multiplex PCR; TCRdb holds only in-frame clones, not every one. The data show about 590,000 clones, around 95% seen once. Sequenced: naive CD8+ T cells sorted from blood. These receptors were obtained from a woman aged 25 to 39 in good health.

This clone was picked up one time. This chain joins TRBV9 and TRBJ2-1, with 7 nucleotides matching TRBD2. Germline V gives CDR1 SGDLS, CDR2 YYNGEE. The CDR3 contains 12 residues. V was clipped by 6 bases and J by 3 bases; unmatched bases: 0. The CDR3 region is CASTSGYNEQFF. The CDR3 nucleotides are TGTGCCAGCACTAGCGGCTACAATGAGCAGTTCTTC.

V and J are TRBV19 and TRBJ2-2, with a weak D call TRBD1 (5 bases). The germline CDR1 and CDR2 sequences are LNHDA and SQIVND (reference sequence). The V gene lost 4 bases and the J gene lost 6 bases, with 9 bases spanning the gap. The CDR3 has 13 amino acids. In DNA form, the CDR3 reads TGTGCCAGTAGTACAGGGATACCCGGGGAGCTGTTTTTT. This sequence encodes CASSTGIPGELFF.

V and J are TRBV28 and TRBJ2-5, with D unclear. The J call could be wrong; TRBJ2-7 is a better fit for the DNA end. The length of the CDR3 is 13 residues. Germline assignment: CDR1 MDHEN and CDR2 SYDVKM. The CDR3 region is CASSLLPLYEQYF. The CDR3 nucleotides are TGTGCCAGCAGTTTATTACCCCTCTACGAGCAGTACTTC.

This rearrangement joins TRBV5-6 to TRBJ1-6; D call uncertain. In germline, CDR1 is SGHDT, CDR2 YYEEEE. CDR3 size: 12 residues. Trimming cost V 3 bases and J 10 bases, with 8 bases left between them. The CDR3 sequence: CASSSGESPLHF. The CDR3 DNA follows: TGTGCCAGCAGCTCCGGGGAATCACCCCTCCACTTT.

The chain couples TRBV7-9 to TRBJ2-7; a weak D match, TRBD1 (5 bases). Between the trimmed V and J ends, which lost 1 base and 7 bases, there was a span of 11 bases. This CDR3 spans 13 amino acids. Germline loops: CDR1 SEHNR, CDR2 FQNEAQ (reference sequence). Here the CDR3 reads CASSLGPSGEQYF. The CDR3 coding sequence is TGTGCCAGCAGCTTAGGCCCATCAGGGGAGCAGTACTTC.

V gene TRBV7-9 combines with J gene TRBJ1-2, with 7 bases identical to TRBD1. The CDR3 has 14 residues. CDR1 is SEHNR, CDR2 FQNEAQ, per germline (reference sequence). Trimming at V came to 5 bases and at J to 8 bases, leaving 11 bases not matched to a gene. The CDR3 region has the DNA TGTGCCAGCAGCAATACGACAGGGTATCACGGCTACACCTTC. This codes for CASSNTTGYHGYTF.

The chain recombines TRBV2 with TRBJ2-1; D gene unclear. V lost 4 bases and J 0 bases, leaving 19 bases between the germline ends. Germline V lookup: CDR1 SNHLY, CDR2 FYNNEI. The CDR3 has 18 residues. CDR3 in amino acids: CASSVSSVLVSSYNEQFF. The DNA of the CDR3 is TGTGCCAGCAGTGTTTCGAGCGTACTTGTAAGCTCCTACAATGAGCAGTTCTTC.

The V and J genes are TRBV10-2 and TRBJ2-5; no definite D call. The CDR3 is made up of 14 amino acids. CDR1 WSHSY and CDR2 SAAADI come from the germline V gene. Trimming cost V 3 bases and J 5 bases, with 13 bases left between them. The CDR3 region is CASSDVGLLETQYF. The DNA for the CDR3 is TGCGCCAGCAGTGATGTAGGGTTGCTGGAGACCCAGTACTTC.

V gene TRBV6-1 combines with J gene TRBJ2-7; 7 bases map to TRBD1. The length of the CDR3 is 12 residues. The junction had 2 bases not matched to a gene; V was cut back by 9 bases and J by 0 bases. In germline, CDR1 is MNHNS, CDR2 SASEGT. Here the CDR3 reads CASWDSSYEQYF. The CDR3 DNA sequence: TGTGCCAGTTGGGACAGCTCCTACGAGCAGTACTTC.

This clone occurred once. The V call is TRBV29-1, the J call TRBJ2-3; D is possibly TRBD2 (6 bases). The CDR3 runs to 16 residues. V was clipped by 5 bases and J by 2 bases, with 20 bases between them. CDR1 and CDR2 (germline): SQVTM, ANQGSEA. The CDR3 here is CSVPTGGSGFTDTQYF. Here the CDR3 DNA reads TGCAGCGTTCCCACCGGCGGTAGCGGCTTCACAGATACGCAGTATTTT.

The DNA for the CDR3 is TGTGCCAGCAGCCAAGAAGGACAGGGCAGGGCCGGGGAGCTGTTTTTT. This sequence encodes CASSQEGQGRAGELFF. The genes are TRBV14 and TRBJ2-2; 8 bases align to TRBD1. CDR1 is SGHDN and CDR2 is FVKESK in the germline V gene. The CDR3 consists of 16 residues. J gave up 6 bases and V 0 bases, and 6 bases lay outside the gene matches.

This chain joins TRBV18 and TRBJ2-1, with D maybe TRBD1 (5 bases). Germline V gene sequence: CDR1 KGHSH, CDR2 LQKENI. The germline V and J ends were trimmed by 6 bases and 3 bases, with 9 bases remaining between them. The CDR3 is made up of 13 amino acids. Here the CDR3 DNA reads TGTGCCAGCTCCGACAGCAACTACAATGAGCAGTTCTTC. This sequence encodes CASSDSNYNEQFF.

This chain joins TRBV4-1 and TRBJ2-7; 8 positions match TRBD2. V gave up 3 bases and J gave up 6 bases; unmatched junction bases: 13. Germline lookup yields CDR1 MGHRA and CDR2 YSYEKL. The CDR3 is made up of 16 amino acids. DNA for the CDR3: TGCGCCAGCAGCCAGGCTACCGGGACTAGTGGGGCCGAGCAGTACTTC. This codes for CASSQATGTSGAEQYF.

The chain has TRBV6-1 and TRBJ2-7, with 7 nucleotides matching TRBD1. The CDR3 sequence is 13 residues long. Germline CDR1 and CDR2: MNHNS and SASEGT. The junction had 6 bases not matched to a gene; V was cut back by 8 bases and J by 2 bases. The CDR3 region has the DNA TGTGCCAGCGCACCAGGGGGACCCTACGAGCAGTACTTC. This translates into CASAPGGPYEQYF.

Comments on this clone: In the same sample, other DNA sequences code for this CDR3. This chain connects TRBV28 to TRBJ1-1, with D uncertain. Germline V gene lookup returns CDR1 MDHEN and CDR2 SYDVKM. V was trimmed by 2 bases and J by 8 bases, leaving 6 bases between them. This CDR3 is built from 11 residues. DNA for the CDR3: TGTGCCAGCAGTTTAGGCGGGGAAGCTTTCTTT. It yields the protein CASSLGGEAFF.

The chain carries TRBV13 and TRBJ2-7, with TRBD2 matching 11 bases. The V and J ends lost 4 bases and 0 bases, in that order; junction bases with no gene match: 8. Germline CDR1 reads PRHDT; CDR2 reads FYEKMQ (reference sequence). This CDR3 contains 17 residues. As DNA, the CDR3 is TGTGCCAGCAGCTCTGGGACTAGCGGATTCAGCTCCTACGAGCAGTACTTC. Its translation: CASSSGTSGFSSYEQYF.

This clone has just one count. The J gene is TRBJ2-1, the V gene TRBV11-2, with 10 bases fitting TRBD2. The ends lost 2 bases at V and 7 bases at J; junction bases unmatched: 5. CDR3 length: 15 residues. Germline CDR1 SGHAT, CDR2 FQNNGV. The CDR3 region is CASSLSSGRGNEQFF. CDR3 coding DNA: TGTGCCAGCAGCTTATCTAGCGGGAGAGGGAATGAGCAGTTCTTC.

The chain joins TRBV10-2 to TRBJ2-3, with 11 nucleotides matching TRBD2. V lost 3 bases to trimming and J lost 6 bases; unmatched junction nucleotides: 5. Germline CDR1 is WSHSY and CDR2 is SAAADI. CDR3 size: 15 residues. The CDR3 sequence: CASSELAGDWDTQYF. For the CDR3, the DNA is TGCGCCAGCAGTGAACTAGCGGGAGATTGGGATACGCAGTATTTT.

This chain links TRBV5-1 with TRBJ1-1; D gene ambiguous. The CDR3 is 14 amino acids. Per the germline V gene, CDR1 is SGHRS and CDR2 is YFSETQ. Trimming cost V 0 bases and J 4 bases, with 10 bases left between them. CDR3 DNA: TGCGCCAGCAGCTTGGCAAGGTTCGGCACTGAAGCTTTCTTT. This sequence encodes CASSLARFGTEAFF.

The chain links TRBV11-2 to TRBJ1-1; the match to TRBD1 covers 8 bases. J gave up 0 bases and V 3 bases, and 6 bases lay outside the gene matches. CDR3 size: 16 residues. Germline-derived CDR1 and CDR2 are SGHAT and FQNNGV. The DNA for the CDR3 is TGTGCCAGCAGCTTGGCAGGGGGCCGATTGAACACTGAAGCTTTCTTT. This encodes CASSLAGGRLNTEAFF.

The chain joins TRBV10-1 to TRBJ2-3, with D perhaps TRBD1 (5 bases). Trimming shortened V by 2 bases and J by 8 bases, and 5 bases separated the two germline ends. The germline gives CDR1 WNHNN, CDR2 SYGVQD (reference sequence). This CDR3 spans 11 amino acids. Here the CDR3 DNA reads TGCGCCAGCAGTGAGGGGGCTACGCAGTATTTT. It specifies CASSEGATQYF.